The 21 T cell receptor beta chains below come from one sample, sequenced in a study of blood T cells in healthy people across ages. A second PCR of about 6 to 11 cycles used a sample-barcoded 5' primer and a J-beta primer mix. TCRdb processed the 5' RACE reads anew with MiXCR; each CDR3 protein has one entry. This sample carries 800,000 to 950,000 distinct CDR3 sequences, 25% to 30% of them seen once, and the ten largest clones take roughly 10%. The data were also submitted as part of a second study, on T cells of mothers and their children.

Sample: blood. These receptor sequences come from a woman between 40 and 55 years old in good health.

The V and J genes are TRBV20-1 and TRBJ2-3; 9 bases agree with TRBD2. Germline V gene data show CDR1 as DFQATT and CDR2 as SNEGSKA (reference sequence). CDR3 length: 15 residues. Trimming took 1 base from V and 2 from J; bases not matched to a gene: 4. The CDR3 here is CSARGLAGYTDTQYF. In DNA, the CDR3 is TGCAGTGCTAGAGGCCTAGCGGGGTACACAGATACGCAGTATTTT.

CDR3 region: CASSFTGPRETQYF. The CDR3 DNA follows: TGCGCCAGCAGCTTCACAGGGCCGCGGGAGACCCAGTACTTC. The chain has TRBV5-1 and TRBJ2-5, with TRBD1 as a possible D gene (6 bases). Germline CDR1 is SGHRS and CDR2 is YFSETQ. The CDR3 is 14 amino acids. V gave up 2 bases and J gave up 5 bases, with 13 bases separating them. The whole variable domain, filled in from reference TRBV5-1 and TRBJ2-5, reads KAGVTQTPRYLIKTRGQQVTLSCSPISGHRSVSWYQQTPGQGLQFLFEYFSETQRNKGNFPGRFSGRQFSNSRSEMNVSTLELGDSALYLCASSFTGPRETQYFGPGTRLLVL.

The chain has TRBV18 and TRBJ2-3; possibly TRBD1 or TRBD2 for D (5 bases each). The CDR3 is made up of 17 amino acids. V dropped 2 bases and J dropped 8 bases, with 23 bases sitting between them. Germline lookup yields CDR1 KGHSH and CDR2 LQKENI. CDR3 sequence: CASSPLLPGHHEGTQYF. The CDR3 coding sequence is TGTGCCAGCTCACCATTACTCCCCGGACACCACGAGGGTACGCAGTATTTT.

The V call is TRBV12-3 or TRBV12-4, the J call TRBJ2-7; 9 nucleotides match TRBD2. The CDR3 is 13 amino acids. V shed 4 bases and J 6 bases; nucleotides not matched to a gene: 4. The CDR3 DNA reads TGTGCCAGCAGTTGGGCGGGGGGGGGCGAGCAGTACTTC. Translation: CASSWAGGGEQYF.

Only one count was recorded for this clonotype. Germline and junction disagree at one end, which may indicate a read error. V and J are TRBV12-3 or TRBV12-4 and TRBJ1-6; 11 bases agree with TRBD1. The CDR3 has 14 residues. This CDR3 is CACSLGDRGSPLHF. For the CDR3, the DNA is TGTGCCTGCAGTTTAGGGGACAGGGGGTCACCCCTCCACTTT.

The chain couples TRBV29-1 to TRBJ2-4; maybe TRBD2 (7 bases). The closer fit of TRBJ2-7 to the DNA end suggests the J call may be wrong. Germline assignment: CDR1 SQVTM and CDR2 ANQGSEA. This CDR3 has 18 residues. CDR3 in amino acids: CSVEEGEGGPRGTYEQYF. In DNA form, the CDR3 reads TGCAGCGTTGAAGAAGGGGAGGGGGGGCCGAGGGGGACCTACGAGCAGTACTTC.

This clonotype was observed a single time. This chain joins TRBV3-1 and TRBJ2-5, with 8 bases identical to TRBD2. The junction had 7 bases not matched to a gene; V was cut back by 1 base and J by 0 bases. This CDR3 has 17 amino acids. The V gene's germline CDR1 is LGHDT and CDR2 YNNKEL (reference sequence). As DNA, the CDR3 is TGTGCCAGCAGCCAAGTGGTGGCTAGCGGGTACCAAGAGACCCAGTACTTC. Amino acid sequence: CASSQVVASGYQETQYF.

A note on this clonotype: With a much larger clone just one base away, this may be a read error. The J gene is TRBJ2-1, the V gene TRBV20-1; either TRBD1 or TRBD2 may supply D (5 bases each). CDR3 size: 14 residues. Germline CDR1 reads DFQATT; CDR2 reads SNEGSKA (reference sequence). The CDR3, as DNA: TGCAGTGCTAGAGATCTAGGAGAGGGACCAAACGCGGTCTTC. Translation gives CSARDLGEGPNAVF.

The gene calls are TRBV12-3 or TRBV12-4 and TRBJ2-2, with 7 bases aligning to TRBD1. The CDR3 has 15 residues. The V gene end was trimmed by 5 bases and the J gene end by 4 bases; junction bases not matched to a gene: 7. The CDR3 DNA is TGTGCCAGCAGTCCGACGGGACAGCTCACCGGGGAGCTGTTTTTT. Amino acids: CASSPTGQLTGELFF.

In regard to this clonotype: This may be a read error, as it is one base from a much larger clone. This sequence joins TRBV19 and TRBJ2-4; perhaps TRBD2 as D (5 bases). The V gene's germline CDR1 is LNHDA and CDR2 SQIVND (reference sequence). Trimming took 6 bases from V and 6 from J, leaving 12 bases between them. This CDR3 spans 13 amino acids. The CDR3 is CASRGFGVNIQYF. The CDR3, as DNA: TGTGCCAGTAGGGGGTTCGGGGTAAACATTCAGTACTTC. Based on the CDR3 plus reference TRBV19 and TRBJ2-4, the full variable domain is DGGITQSPKYLFRKEGQNVTLSCEQNLNHDAMYWYRQDPGQGLRLIYYSQIVNDFQKGDIAEGYSVSREKKESFPLTVTSAQKNPTAFYLCASRGFGVNIQYFGAGTRLSVL.

Of note for this clonotype: A clone one base away is much larger, so this may be a read error. The chain carries TRBV25-1 and TRBJ2-5; the D gene is possibly TRBD1 (5 bases). Looked up from germline, CDR1 is MGHDK and CDR2 is SYGVNS. The V end was cut by 4 bases, the J end by 11 bases, with 17 bases between. CDR3 length: 13 amino acids. This CDR3 reads CASSGPGYTEQYF. CDR3 in DNA: TGTGCCAGCAGTGGCCCAGGGTACACTGAGCAGTACTTC.

This clonotype was counted many times. This rearrangement joins TRBV4-1 to TRBJ1-2; D gene unclear. There are 14 residues in the CDR3. CDR1 is MGHRA, CDR2 YSYEKL, per germline. V lost 0 bases to trimming and J lost 8 bases, with 13 bases between them. The CDR3 nucleotides read TGCGCCAGCAGCCAAGATCGAGCAGTTCGGGGCTACACCTTC. This encodes CASSQDRAVRGYTF.

A word on this clonotype: The junction differs from germline at one of its ends, possibly a read error. The V and J genes are TRBV18 and TRBJ2-7; 8 bases are a match to TRBD1. CDR1 is KGHSH and CDR2 is LQKENI in the germline V gene. The CDR3 runs 15 residues. In nucleotides, the CDR3 is TGTGCCAGCGCTGAATCTGGGACAGGATACTACGGGCAGTACTTC. Its translation is CASAESGTGYYGQYF. The full variable domain, with the rest looked up from reference TRBV18 and TRBJ2-7, is NAGVMQNPRHLVRRRGQEARLRCSPMKGHSHVYWYRQLPEEGLKFMVYLQKENIIDESGMPKERFSAEFPKEGPSILRIQQVVRGDSAAYFCASAESGTGYYGQYFGPGTRLTVT.

In its sample, this clonotype was seen a few times. The chain couples TRBV7-3 to TRBJ2-1; D may be TRBD2 (5 bases). The CDR3 runs 14 residues. The germline CDR1 and CDR2 sequences are SGHTA and FQGTGA. V was cut by 4 bases and J by 8 bases, with 15 bases left in between. The CDR3 region has the DNA TGTGCCAGCAGCTCAACGGGGTTCATGGATGAGCAGTTCTTC. It encodes CASSSTGFMDEQFF. The full variable domain, with the rest looked up from reference TRBV7-3 and TRBJ2-1, is GAGVSQTPSNKVTEKGKYVELRCDPISGHTALYWYRQSLGQGPEFLIYFQGTGAADDSGLPNDRFFAVRPEGSVSTLKIQRTERGDSAVYLCASSSTGFMDEQFFGPGTRLTVL.

The J gene is TRBJ1-1, the V gene TRBV12-3 or TRBV12-4; 9 bases map to TRBD1. V was pared by 5 bases and J by 12 bases, with 7 bases of the junction left unmatched. The CDR3 totals 12 residues. The CDR3 loop is CASSPLGQGTFF. CDR3 nucleotides: TGTGCCAGCAGTCCTCTGGGACAGGGAACTTTCTTT.

This chain connects TRBV5-1 to TRBJ2-5, with 16 nucleotides matching TRBD2. This CDR3 is 18 amino acids long. Germline trimming cut 0 bases from V and 5 bases from J; bases unmatched to any gene: 7. The germline CDR1 and CDR2 sequences are SGHRS and YFSETQ. As DNA, the CDR3 is TGCGCCAGCAGCTTGGTGGGACTAGCGGGGGGGCCGCAGGAGACCCAGTACTTC. It translates to CASSLVGLAGGPQETQYF.

The CDR3, as DNA: TGTGCCAGCAGCACAGACGACCGAATTTTAGCGGGAGTTGCGGCGGAAAAAGAGACCCAGTACTTC. It is translated as CASSTDDRILAGVAAEKETQYF. The V and J genes are TRBV11-1 and TRBJ2-4, with 9 bases lining up with TRBD2. The DNA end is more similar to TRBJ2-5, so the J call may be wrong. CDR1 SGHAT and CDR2 FQDESV come from the germline V gene (reference sequence). CDR3 length: 22 amino acids.

In regard to this clonotype: At one end, the junction sequence differs from germline, possibly due to a read error. This chain links TRBV7-2 with TRBJ2-7; TRBD1 is a possible D gene (6 bases). This CDR3 contains 15 residues. Germline V gives CDR1 SGHTA, CDR2 FQGNSA. The CDR3 protein is CAGSPTGLSSYEQYF. The CDR3 DNA sequence: TGTGCCGGCAGCCCGACAGGCCTTAGCTCCTACGAGCAGTACTTC.

In this sample, this clonotype turned up many times. This rearrangement joins TRBV6-2 or TRBV6-3 to TRBJ2-4; D not certain. The V end lost 0 bases, the J end lost 0 bases, and 3 bases lay between the germline ends. The CDR3 runs 14 residues. Germline lookup yields CDR1 MNHEY and CDR2 SVGEGT. The CDR3 loop reads CASSYSGAKNIQYF. CDR3 sequence (DNA): TGTGCCAGCAGTTACTCAGGAGCCAAAAACATTCAGTACTTC.

This sequence joins TRBV5-1 and TRBJ2-3; D not resolved. Germline CDR1 reads SGHRS; CDR2 reads YFSETQ. Deletions cut 2 bases from V and 5 bases from J, with 6 bases between. This CDR3 has 12 amino acids. CDR3 in DNA: TGCGCCAGCAGCTTTCAGAGAGATACGCAGTATTTT. The encoded protein is CASSFQRDTQYF.

J is TRBJ2-7 and V is TRBV28; 7 bases are a match to TRBD2. Looked up from germline, CDR1 is MDHEN and CDR2 is SYDVKM. The CDR3 spans 13 residues. Here the CDR3 reads CVSGSGASYEQYF. The CDR3 DNA follows: TGTGTCAGTGGGAGCGGGGCATCCTACGAGCAGTACTTC.